The 2 T cell receptor beta chains given below trace back to one sample, sequenced in a study of PD-1 blockade in mismatch repair-deficient tumors. Clones were read by immunoSEQ multiplex PCR, and TCRdb kept only the in-frame ones, dropping some. The sample has approximately 63,000 clones, approximately 89% seen once. Sequenced material: peripheral blood, taken 52 weeks after starting pembrolizumab. These receptor sequences come from an adult with mismatch repair-deficient cancer.

The rearrangement links TRBV28 to TRBJ1-2; 11 bases line up with TRBD1. The CDR3 spans 16 residues. Looked up from germline, CDR1 is MDHEN and CDR2 is SYDVKM. Trimming took 8 bases from V and 5 from J; bases not matched to a gene: 13. The CDR3 nucleotides are TGTGCCAGCGCTTCGGACAGGGGGCCGGGGGATTATGGCTACACCTTC. The encoded protein is CASASDRGPGDYGYTF.

The V gene is TRBV15, the J gene TRBJ2-5; D is perhaps TRBD2 (6 bases). The CDR3 spans 15 residues. V dropped 5 bases and J dropped 4 bases, with 17 bases sitting between them. Germline CDR1 is LNHNV and CDR2 is YYDKDF (reference sequence). The DNA for the CDR3 is TGTGCCACCAGCTCTACCCCGGGGGTGCTAGAGACCCAGTACTTC. Translated, it gives CATSSTPGVLETQYF.